One and the same sample provided the 25 T cell receptor beta chains below, sequenced in a study of identical twins. TCRdb reprocessed the 5' RACE reads with MiXCR, giving one entry per CDR3 protein. The data hold about 240,000 distinct CDR3 sequences, with roughly a tenth observed a single time. The sample comprised memory T cells sorted from blood. The receptors shown here come from a man aged 45 to 65 in good health.

The chain employs TRBV10-3 and TRBJ2-3, with 9 bases aligning to TRBD2. Germline V gives CDR1 ENHRY, CDR2 SYGVKD. The CDR3 runs to 17 residues. The J segment lost 4 bases and the V segment lost 6 bases, leaving 14 bases of the junction unmatched. The CDR3 coding sequence is TGTGCCATCAGCACCCCGTCTGCGGGGGGGCAGGCAGATACGCAGTATTTT. Translating it yields CAISTPSAGGQADTQYF.

This clonotype was seen only a few times. This rearrangement joins TRBV12-3 or TRBV12-4 to TRBJ2-3, with 7 bases that match TRBD2. The CDR3 spans 14 residues. The V segment lost 6 bases and the J segment 2 bases; nucleotides outside the gene matches: 5. The CDR3: CASSRAGFTDTQYF. Written as DNA, the CDR3 is TGTGCCAGCAGCCGAGCGGGATTCACAGATACGCAGTATTTT.

The chain joins TRBV4-1 to TRBJ1-4, with 7 bases lining up with TRBD1. This CDR3 is 16 amino acids long. Per germline, CDR1 MGHRA and CDR2 YSYEKL. Germline trimming cut 3 bases from V and 5 bases from J; bases unmatched to any gene: 9. The CDR3 sequence is CASSHGTAGANEKLFF. As DNA, the CDR3 is TGCGCCAGCAGCCATGGGACAGCGGGGGCGAATGAAAAACTGTTTTTT.

The gene calls are TRBV7-2 and TRBJ1-6; the D is unclear. V lost 1 base, J lost 8 bases, and 6 bases lay in between. The germline V gene has CDR1 SGHTA and CDR2 FQGNSA. This CDR3 spans 13 amino acids. The CDR3 here is CASSLVADSPLHF. In DNA, the CDR3 is TGTGCCAGCAGCTTAGTCGCAGATTCACCCCTCCACTTT.

This clonotype was counted only a few times. The chain employs TRBV20-1 and TRBJ1-6; D perhaps matches TRBD1 (6 bases). The germline V gene encodes CDR1 DFQATT and CDR2 SNEGSKA (reference sequence). Trimming shortened V by 3 bases and J by 7 bases, and 13 bases separated the two germline ends. The CDR3 covers 14 residues. The CDR3 DNA sequence: TGCAGTGCTAGCCCGACAGGCTTAAATTCACCCCTCCACTTT. Protein: CSASPTGLNSPLHF.

The table lists this clonotype with many counts. The gene calls are TRBV5-1 and TRBJ2-3; weak D call: TRBD2 (5 bases). Trimming shortened V by 4 bases and J by 2 bases, and 17 bases separated the two germline ends. The CDR3 length is 16 residues. The germline V gene has CDR1 SGHRS and CDR2 YFSETQ. In nucleotides, the CDR3 is TGCGCCAGCAGCCCAGAGGGTGATTCAACCACAGATACGCAGTATTTT. It is translated as CASSPEGDSTTDTQYF.

This clonotype was found a few times. V and J are TRBV18 and TRBJ2-7; the D gene is possibly TRBD1 (5 bases). CDR3 length: 13 residues. The germline gives CDR1 KGHSH, CDR2 LQKENI. Between the trimmed V and J ends, which lost 2 bases and 6 bases, there was a span of 11 bases. The CDR3 protein is CASSPVQDVEQYF. The CDR3 DNA reads as TGTGCCAGCTCACCAGTACAGGACGTCGAGCAGTACTTC.

The chain uses TRBV4-1 and TRBJ2-7, with 9 positions matching TRBD1. The germline V gene has CDR1 MGHRA and CDR2 YSYEKL. The junction had 11 bases not matched to a gene; V was cut back by 2 bases and J by 3 bases. The CDR3 is 17 amino acids. The CDR3 DNA reads as TGCGCCAGCAGCCAAAGAGCCCCCGGGACAGGGCTCTACGAGCAGTACTTC. This codes for CASSQRAPGTGLYEQYF.

The rearrangement uses TRBV18 and TRBJ1-5, with 9 bases lining up with TRBD1. V lost 4 bases to trimming and J lost 2 bases; unmatched junction nucleotides: 3. CDR1 KGHSH and CDR2 LQKENI come from the germline V gene. This CDR3 contains 15 residues. The CDR3 loop is CASSRTGDGNQPQHF. The CDR3 DNA reads TGTGCCAGCTCACGGACAGGGGACGGCAATCAGCCCCAGCATTTT.

This clonotype was seen ten or more times. This chain uses TRBV27 with TRBJ2-3, with a tentative D call TRBD2 (6 bases). The CDR3 contains 15 residues. Germline assignment: CDR1 MNHEY and CDR2 SMNVEV (reference sequence). Trimming left V 0 bases short and J 2 bases short, with 9 bases between. CDR3 in amino acids: CASSLSGTYTDTQYF. The DNA for the CDR3 is TGTGCCAGCAGTTTATCAGGGACTTACACAGATACGCAGTATTTT.

This clonotype was counted once. Given a much more abundant clone one base away, this may be a read error. The V call is TRBV15, the J call TRBJ2-1; 10 positions match TRBD1. The CDR3 length is 15 residues. The germline V gene encodes CDR1 LNHNV and CDR2 YYDKDF (reference sequence). V trimming: 3 bases; J trimming: 6 bases; junction bases outside the gene matches: 5. Here the CDR3 reads CATSRTGGACNEQFF. CDR3 coding DNA: TGTGCCACCAGCAGGACAGGGGGCGCCTGCAATGAGCAGTTCTTC. The whole variable domain, remainder taken from reference TRBV15 and TRBJ2-1, is DAMVIQNPRYQVTQFGKPVTLSCSQTLNHNVMYWYQQKSSQAPKLLFHYYDKDFNNEADTPDNFQSRRPNTSFCFLDIRSPGLGDTAMYLCATSRTGGACNEQFFGPGTRLTVL.

In this sample, this clonotype turned up many times. The chain employs TRBV20-1 and TRBJ2-7, with 7 bases that match TRBD2. Trimming cost V 8 bases and J 3 bases; bases outside gene matches: 10. Per germline, CDR1 DFQATT and CDR2 SNEGSKA (reference sequence). This CDR3 contains 13 residues. In nucleotides, the CDR3 is TGCAGTATGAAGACTAGCACCTACTACGAGCAGTACTTC. As protein: CSMKTSTYYEQYF.

This clonotype occurred a few times. This CDR3 is CASSVGPTAYGYTF. The DNA of the CDR3 is TGTGCCAGCAGCGTAGGACCCACCGCTTATGGCTACACCTTC. This chain connects TRBV9 to TRBJ1-2; D gene unclear. The germline V and J ends were trimmed by 0 bases and 5 bases, with 11 bases remaining between them. CDR1 is SGDLS and CDR2 is YYNGEE in the germline V gene. The CDR3 covers 14 residues. The full variable domain, with the rest looked up from reference TRBV9 and TRBJ1-2, is DSGVTQTPKHLITATGQRVTLRCSPRSGDLSVYWYQQSLDQGLQFLIQYYNGEERAKGNILERFSAQQFPDLHSELNLSSLELGDSALYFCASSVGPTAYGYTFGSGTRLTVV.

In its sample, this clonotype was seen a few times. The chain links TRBV29-1 to TRBJ2-3; D is uncertain. This CDR3 region has 14 residues. The V and J ends lost 4 bases and 2 bases respectively, with 13 bases between them. Germline values: CDR1 SQVTM, CDR2 ANQGSEA. CDR3 residues: CSVVGPTTTDTQYF. CDR3 coding DNA: TGCAGCGTTGTTGGGCCAACAACCACAGATACGCAGTATTTT.

This clonotype showed up many times. The chain is built from TRBV4-3 and TRBJ1-1; D gene unclear. This CDR3 has 16 amino acids. V was shortened by 0 bases and J by 1 base, with 12 bases between the two germline ends. Germline V gene data show CDR1 as LGHNA and CDR2 as YSLEER. The chain's CDR3 is CASSQDRYGGNTEAFF. DNA of the CDR3: TGCGCCAGCAGCCAAGATCGGTATGGAGGGAACACTGAAGCTTTCTTT.

This clonotype was counted ten times or more. The V gene is TRBV6-2 or TRBV6-3, the J gene TRBJ2-7; unclear D gene. There are 14 residues in the CDR3. From germline, CDR1 is MNHEY and CDR2 SVGEGT. The V gene lost 2 bases and the J gene lost 0 bases, with 8 bases spanning the gap. The CDR3 sequence: CASSYGLTSYEQYF. DNA of the CDR3: TGTGCCAGCAGTTACGGGCTGACCTCCTACGAGCAGTACTTC.

In its sample, this clonotype was seen many times. V gene TRBV5-8 combines with J gene TRBJ1-1; D is undetermined. The CDR3 is 13 amino acids. V lost 4 bases to trimming and J lost 2 bases, with 9 bases between them. Germline V gives CDR1 SGHTS, CDR2 YDEGEE. This chain's CDR3 is CASSHGVNTEAFF. DNA of the CDR3: TGTGCCAGCAGCCACGGGGTCAACACTGAAGCTTTCTTT.

This clonotype has a handful of counts. V is TRBV20-1 and J is TRBJ2-4; tentative D call: TRBD2 (6 bases). Trimming took off 1 base at V and 7 bases at J, with 14 bases between the two ends. CDR1 and CDR2 from the germline V gene are DFQATT and SNEGSKA (reference sequence). The CDR3 extends over 14 amino acids. The CDR3 region is CSARAWGVENIQYF. DNA of the CDR3: TGCAGTGCTAGAGCTTGGGGGGTGGAGAACATTCAGTACTTC.

This clonotype has only a few counts. J is TRBJ1-1 and V is TRBV3-1, with D unclear. The CDR3 is 13 residues long. V dropped 1 base and J dropped 8 bases, with 11 bases sitting between them. CDR1 and CDR2 from the germline V gene are LGHDT and YNNKEL (reference sequence). This CDR3 reads CASSQGVGREAFF. Here the CDR3 DNA reads TGTGCCAGCAGCCAAGGCGTCGGCCGCGAAGCTTTCTTT.

This clonotype was observed many times. The chain recombines TRBV20-1 with TRBJ2-7; D might be TRBD1 (6 bases). CDR3 length: 12 residues. The germline gives CDR1 DFQATT, CDR2 SNEGSKA (reference sequence). Trimming left V 0 bases short and J 10 bases short, with 13 bases between. CDR3 sequence: CSAREGAGRQYF. In DNA form, the CDR3 reads TGCAGTGCTAGAGAGGGGGCAGGGCGACAGTACTTC.

The chain uses TRBV5-1 and TRBJ2-3; TRBD2 matches 13 bases. Germline V gives CDR1 SGHRS, CDR2 YFSETQ. The CDR3 length is 20 residues. V trimming: 3 bases; J trimming: 4 bases; junction bases outside the gene matches: 17. The CDR3 nucleotides are TGCGCCAGCAGCTCGCCCCCGGCCGGACTAGCGGGAGTAAATTCAGATACGCAGTATTTT. Its protein product is CASSSPPAGLAGVNSDTQYF.

This clonotype appeared many times. CDR3 protein: CSVIPGSSYNEQFF. CDR3 sequence (DNA): TGCAGTGTAATCCCGGGTAGCTCCTACAATGAGCAGTTCTTC. The chain links TRBV20-1 to TRBJ2-1; D remains ambiguous. This CDR3 is built from 14 residues. Germline CDR1 is DFQATT and CDR2 is SNEGSKA (reference sequence). Trimming took off 7 bases at V and 0 bases at J, with 13 bases between the two ends.

This clonotype was seen many times. The CDR3 spells CASSLVDWPGGYTF. In DNA, the CDR3 is TGTGCCAGCAGCTTAGTCGACTGGCCTGGCGGCTACACCTTC. This rearrangement joins TRBV7-2 to TRBJ1-2, with unresolved D. Germline V lookup: CDR1 SGHTA, CDR2 FQGNSA. This CDR3 is 14 amino acids long. The V end lost 1 base, the J end lost 8 bases, and 14 bases lay between the germline ends.

This clonotype occurred many times. The V gene is TRBV5-1, the J gene TRBJ2-1; D is uncertain. The V end lost 4 bases, the J end lost 6 bases, and 14 bases lay between the germline ends. The length of the CDR3 is 14 residues. Germline CDR1 and CDR2: SGHRS and YFSETQ. The CDR3 loop is CASSPRQLPNEQFF. The DNA of the CDR3 is TGCGCCAGCAGCCCCCGGCAGCTCCCCAATGAGCAGTTCTTC.

This clonotype was found many times. The chain couples TRBV29-1 to TRBJ2-7; 9 bases map to TRBD1. Looked up from germline, CDR1 is SQVTM and CDR2 is ANQGSEA. The trim removed 7 bases at V and 3 bases at J, leaving 4 bases unmatched. The CDR3 loop spans 12 amino acids. The CDR3, as DNA: TGCAGCGCCGGGACAGGGTTCTACGAGCAGTACTTC. Translation: CSAGTGFYEQYF.